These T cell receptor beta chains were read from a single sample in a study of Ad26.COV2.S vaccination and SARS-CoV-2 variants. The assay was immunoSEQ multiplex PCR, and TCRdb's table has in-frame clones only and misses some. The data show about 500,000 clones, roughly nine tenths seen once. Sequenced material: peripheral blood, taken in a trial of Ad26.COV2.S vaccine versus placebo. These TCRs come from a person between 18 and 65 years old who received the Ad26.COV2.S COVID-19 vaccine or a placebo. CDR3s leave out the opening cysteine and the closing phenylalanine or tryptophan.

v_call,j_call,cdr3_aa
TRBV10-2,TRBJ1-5,ASSEQRGGPQH
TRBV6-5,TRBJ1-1,ASGQNTEAF
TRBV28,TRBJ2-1,ASSLVGSSYNEQF
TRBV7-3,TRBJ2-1,ASSPGGTSGNEQF
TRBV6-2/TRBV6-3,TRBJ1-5,ASSYGRGGSNQPQH
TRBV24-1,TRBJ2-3,ATSDPRARTPRRTDTQY
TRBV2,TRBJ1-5,ASSWQAGPYSNQPQH
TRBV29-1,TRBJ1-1,SVRFLGTGVTEAF
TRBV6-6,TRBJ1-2,ASSSEAANYGYT
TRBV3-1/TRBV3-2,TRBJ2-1,ASSQGYEQF
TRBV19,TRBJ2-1,ASSIERWNEQF
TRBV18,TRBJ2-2,ASSRDRLSNTGELF
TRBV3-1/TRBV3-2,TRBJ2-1,ASSQGTGGHNEQF
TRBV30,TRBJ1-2,AWSGGETNYGYT
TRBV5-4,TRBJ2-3,ASSRGTSGAFTDTQY
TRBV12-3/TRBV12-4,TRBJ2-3,ASTTVGLDTQY
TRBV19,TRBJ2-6,ASTQTPPGANVLT
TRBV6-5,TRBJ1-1,ASSSYRGTEAF
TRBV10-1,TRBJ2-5,ASKRQGRGGYWQETQY
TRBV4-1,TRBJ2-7,ASSLNRAYEQY
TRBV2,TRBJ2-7,ASSLASGSYEQY
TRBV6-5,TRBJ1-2,ASSYSDTGVYGYT
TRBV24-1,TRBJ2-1,ATSESGTEQF
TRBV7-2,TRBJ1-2,ASSLEQGLSYGYT
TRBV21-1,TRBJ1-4,RGTVQNEKLF
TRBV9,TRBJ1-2,ASSAGTEERYGYT
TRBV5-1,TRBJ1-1,ASSLDGLNTEAF
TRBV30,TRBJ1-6,AWSAGTAYNSPLH
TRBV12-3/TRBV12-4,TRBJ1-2,ASSLKQNGYT
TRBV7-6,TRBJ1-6,ASSVSGQLNSPLH
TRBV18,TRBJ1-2,ASLDTPEGGYT
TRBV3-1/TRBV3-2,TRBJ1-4,ASSQTTPLRVATNEKLF
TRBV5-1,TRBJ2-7,ASSWGGDQSYEQY
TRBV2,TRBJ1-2,ASSEDGYT
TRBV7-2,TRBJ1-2,ASSLVGGADGGYT
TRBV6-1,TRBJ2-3,ASSELYFFFDGQSSTDTQY
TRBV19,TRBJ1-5,ASTSGTGTGNQPQH
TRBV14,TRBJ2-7,ASSQVGLARYEQY
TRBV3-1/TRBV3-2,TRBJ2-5,ASSQDRAGAMGETQY
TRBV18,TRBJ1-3,ASSPRHRGGGTIY
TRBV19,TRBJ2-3,ASAALETPAGTQY
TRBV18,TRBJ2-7,ASSSSQVYEQY
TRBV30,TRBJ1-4,AWSVALGGNEKLF
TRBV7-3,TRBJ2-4,ASSLNGMNIQY
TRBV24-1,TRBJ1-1,ATSLGWNTEAF
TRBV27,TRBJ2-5,ASSSGTGDQETQY
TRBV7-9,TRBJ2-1,ASSGTGTTNNEQF
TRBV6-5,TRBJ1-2,ASSPGYNYGYT
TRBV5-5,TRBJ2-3,ASSLSTDTQY